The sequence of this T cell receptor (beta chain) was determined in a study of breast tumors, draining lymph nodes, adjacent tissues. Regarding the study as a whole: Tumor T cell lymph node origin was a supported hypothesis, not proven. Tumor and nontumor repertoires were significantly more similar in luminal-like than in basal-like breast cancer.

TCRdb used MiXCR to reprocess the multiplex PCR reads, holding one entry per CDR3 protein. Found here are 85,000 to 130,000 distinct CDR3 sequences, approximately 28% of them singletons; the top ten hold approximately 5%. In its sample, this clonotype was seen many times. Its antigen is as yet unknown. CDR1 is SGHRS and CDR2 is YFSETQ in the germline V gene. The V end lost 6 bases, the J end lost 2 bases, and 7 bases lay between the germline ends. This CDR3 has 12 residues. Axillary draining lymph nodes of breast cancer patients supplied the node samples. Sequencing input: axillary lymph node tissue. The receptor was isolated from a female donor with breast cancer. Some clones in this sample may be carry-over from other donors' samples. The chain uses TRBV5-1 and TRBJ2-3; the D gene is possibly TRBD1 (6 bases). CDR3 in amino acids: CASNRDTDTQYF. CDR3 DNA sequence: TGCGCCAGCAACAGGGACACAGATACGCAGTATTTT.